The following is a T cell receptor beta chain sequence with its context. Its target is not known. The libraries of TRB cDNA were constructed through 5' RACE using UMI labels. TCRdb reanalyzed the 5' RACE reads, giving one entry per CDR3 protein sequence and no DNA. This sample lists tens of thousands of distinct CDR3 sequences; its ten largest clones have roughly 1.4%. The data originate from a study of CXCR3-negative and CXCR3-positive naive CD8 T cells. Findings and limits, study-wide: Diversity was high in both naive subsets and much lower in memory cells. Freshly isolated PBMCs were used in most assays, given partial CXCR3 loss after freezing.

This TCR was sampled from a human donor in good health. Some clones in this sample may be carry-over from other donors' samples. The sample comprised naive CXCR3- CD8+ T cells from blood. Sample subset: CD45RO-CCR7+CD27+CD95- naive CD8+ T cells lacking CXCR3 (TNR3-).

CDR3: CASSAQQEKLFF. This chain uses TRBV25-1 with TRBJ1-4. Germline V gene data show CDR1 as MGHDK and CDR2 as SYGVNS. This CDR3 contains 12 residues.